This paragraph reports one T cell receptor (beta chain). These data belong to a study of control samples from healthy donors and cancer patients. Method: immunoSEQ multiplex PCR; TCRdb's copy keeps in-frame clones and lacks some. The profile shows 95,000 to 150,000 clones, around 89% of them singletons. This receptor was taken from a man aged 40-49 years in good health. The sequenced sample was blood.

CDR3 DNA: TGTGCCAGCAGCCCAAGCGGGGGTGAGATCTCCTACGAGCAGTACTTC. It specifies CASSPSGGEISYEQYF. The chain links TRBV13 to TRBJ2-7, with 8 bases lining up with TRBD2. This CDR3 comprises 16 residues. With 5 bases clipped from V and 0 bases from J, the junction kept 9 bases outside the gene matches. From germline, CDR1 is PRHDT and CDR2 FYEKMQ (reference sequence).